The rows below give T cell receptor beta chains drawn from one sample of a study of blood T cell repertoires in COVID-19. Generated by immunoSEQ multiplex PCR, the TCRdb table keeps only in-frame clones and is missing some. The table lists around 140,000 clones, over 70% of them singletons. Sequencing was performed on PBMCs or T cells enriched from blood (not recorded which). The receptors were gathered from a man aged 45-60 years in a cohort exposed to, infected with or recovered from COVID-19 (not recorded which). Both conserved end residues are part of each CDR3. The order of the fields is V gene, CDR3 length, J gene, D gene, clone size, CDR3 DNA, CDR3 protein. A D gene is named only where the DNA matches it firmly. For some rows the clone size is stated as once, few or many, or as a class when expanded; others skip it.

>TRBV5-4|13|TRBJ2-1|-|-
TGTGCCGCCAGCAGGGACTCCTACAATGAGCAGTTCTTC
CAASRDSYNEQFF
>TRBV19|15|TRBJ1-5|TRBD1|-
TGTGCCAGTAGTATAGGACAGGGGACCAATCAGCCCCAGCATTTT
CASSIGQGTNQPQHF
>TRBV18|14|TRBJ1-2|-|-
TGTGCCAGCTCACTAATCCGGGACAAGTATGGCTACACCTTC
CASSLIRDKYGYTF
>TRBV12-3/TRBV12-4|11|TRBJ1-1|TRBD1|-
TGTGCCAGCAGTCAGACAGGGCGGGCTTTCTTT
CASSQTGRAFF
>TRBV25-1|13|TRBJ1-1|-|-
TGTGCCAGCAGCATCGGTGGGAGCACTGAAGCTTTCTTT
CASSIGGSTEAFF
>TRBV7-2|12|TRBJ1-2|-|-
TGTGCCAGCAGCTTAGAGACAGGCTACGTGGCCTTC
CASSLETGYVAF
>TRBV7-2|14|TRBJ2-2|TRBD1|-
TGTGCCAGCAGCCTGGGACAGGGGGCTCGGGAGCTGTTTTTT
CASSLGQGARELFF
>TRBV7-6|13|TRBJ2-7|TRBD2|-
TGTGCCAGCAGCCCAGCGGGGGGGGACGAGCAGTACTTC
CASSPAGGDEQYF
>TRBV5-6|16|TRBJ2-5|TRBD1|-
TGTGCCAGCAGCATAACCGGGACAGGGGGCCGGGAGACCCAGTACTTC
CASSITGTGGRETQYF
>TRBV27|14|TRBJ1-1|TRBD1|-
TGTGCCAGCAGGTCTACAGGGGGCAGGACTGAAGCTTTCTTT
CASRSTGGRTEAFF
>TRBV19|14|TRBJ1-5|TRBD1|-
TGTGCCAGTAGTACCGGACAGGGAATTCAGCCCCAGCATTTT
CASSTGQGIQPQHF
>TRBV3-1/TRBV3-2|13|TRBJ2-7|-|-
TGTGCCAGCAGCCCTTCCCTTCCAACTGGGCAGTACTTC
CASSPSLPTGQYF
>TRBV7-9|18|TRBJ1-5|TRBD1|-
TGTGCCAGCAGCTTAGCGTTAGGACAGGGGGCCGTTGTTCAGCCCCAGCATTTT
CASSLALGQGAVVQPQHF
>TRBV7-9|17|TRBJ2-2|-|many
TGTGCCAGCAGAGAGGGGGCGGGAGGATCTAACACCGGGGAGCTGTTTTTT
CASREGAGGSNTGELFF
>TRBV4-3|14|TRBJ2-7|-|few
TGCGCCAGCAGCCAAGAGATGTGGAGCCTTTGGCAGTACTTC
CASSQEMWSLWQYF
>TRBV6-5|14|TRBJ2-3|-|-
TGTGCCAGCAAAGCGAGTTCTAGCACAGATACGCAGTATTTT
CASKASSSTDTQYF
>TRBV29-1|13|TRBJ2-3|-|-
TGCAGCGTGGACCCGGGGGGCGCTTATACGCAGTATTTT
CSVDPGGAYTQYF
>TRBV4-2|16|TRBJ1-1|-|-
TGTGCCAGCAGCCTGGGAGCGGAACGCATGAACACTGAAGCTTTCTTT
CASSLGAERMNTEAFF
>TRBV7-2|14|TRBJ2-1|-|-
TGTGCCAGCAGCTTAGGGAGGGGCGGCAATGAGCAGTTCTTC
CASSLGRGGNEQFF
>TRBV19|15|TRBJ2-7|TRBD1|-
TGTGCCAGTAGTATAAAGGGGGCGCGGTTCAACGAGCAGTACTTC
CASSIKGARFNEQYF
>TRBV6-5|15|TRBJ2-3|TRBD2|-
TGTGCCAGCAGTCTACTAGCGGGAGCGGGAGATACGCAGTATTTT
CASSLLAGAGDTQYF
>TRBV7-8|16|TRBJ1-5|-|few
TGTGCCAGCAGCTTAGGGGAGGGCATTAGCAATCAGCCCCAGCATTTT
CASSLGEGISNQPQHF
>TRBV4-3|17|TRBJ2-7|-|-
TGCGCCAGCAGCCAAGATACCACGACTGGAGCCTCCTACGAGCAGTACTTC
CASSQDTTTGASYEQYF
>TRBV10-3|15|TRBJ1-2|TRBD1|-
TGTGCCGCAACAGGGGTGGGATTCGGGAGCTATGGCTACACCTTC
CAATGVGFGSYGYTF
>TRBV21-1|20|TRBJ2-1|-|-
TGTGCCAGCAGAAAAAAGAAGGCTCTAGCGGGAGCGGGGATCGGAAATGAGCAGTTCTTC
CASRKKKALAGAGIGNEQFF
>TRBV9|14|TRBJ2-3|-|-
TGTGCCAGCAGCAGCAGGGACTGGGGGGATACGCAGTATTTT
CASSSRDWGDTQYF
>TRBV27|15|TRBJ2-7|TRBD2|-
TGCGCCAGCAGTTTGGGACTAGCTCTGGACTACGAGCAGTACTTC
CASSLGLALDYEQYF
>TRBV4-2|16|TRBJ2-7|TRBD2|-
TGTGCCAGCAGCCAAGAGGAAAGGGACTATACCTACGAGCAGTACTTC
CASSQEERDYTYEQYF
>TRBV19|13|TRBJ1-2|-|-
TGTGCCAGTAGTATCGGGGGGAACTATGGCTACACCTTC
CASSIGGNYGYTF
>TRBV7-8|13|TRBJ1-5|TRBD1|-
TGTGCCACCGGGACAGTCGGCAATCAGCCCCAGCATTTT
CATGTVGNQPQHF
>TRBV11-3|14|TRBJ2-2|TRBD1|few
TGTGCCAGCAGCCCCGGACAGGGGGCGGGGGAGCTGTTTTTT
CASSPGQGAGELFF
>TRBV12-2|16|TRBJ1-5|-|-
TGTGCAAGTCGCTCTTGTCCCCAAGGAGGTAATCAGCCCCAGCATTTT
CASRSCPQGGNQPQHF
>TRBV6-1|16|TRBJ1-6|-|once
TGTGCCAGCAGTGAATGGGGGGAGTCCTATAATTCACCCCTCCACTTT
CASSEWGESYNSPLHF
>TRBV19|16|TRBJ2-1|TRBD1|-
TGTGCCAGTAGTATCCCCGGACAGGGGACGGGCAATGAGCAGTTCTTC
CASSIPGQGTGNEQFF
>TRBV18|15|TRBJ2-1|-|-
TGTGCCAGCTCACCTCAGGGGAGCTCCTACAATGAGCAGTTCTTC
CASSPQGSSYNEQFF
>TRBV11-2|13|TRBJ2-1|-|-
TGTGCCAGCAGTTTCCCGGCGGGCTATGAGCAGTTCTTC
CASSFPAGYEQFF
>TRBV6-5|16|TRBJ1-2|-|-
TGTGCCAGCAGTTACTCGCCCTCCCCGGGGGTCTATGGCTACACCTTC
CASSYSPSPGVYGYTF
>TRBV5-6|11|TRBJ2-1|TRBD2|-
TGTGCCAGCAGCGCGGGGGGCCGGGGGTTCTTC
CASSAGGRGFF
>TRBV6-5|12|TRBJ2-1|-|-
TGTGCCAGCAGACAAATAGCTGCTGAGCAGTTCTTC
CASRQIAAEQFF
>TRBV29-1|12|TRBJ1-2|-|-
TGCAGCGTTGAAGGCAGGGATCATGGCTACACCTTC
CSVEGRDHGYTF
>TRBV29-1|12|TRBJ2-7|TRBD1|-
TGCAGCGTAGGGACAGGGTCCCACGAGCAGTACTTC
CSVGTGSHEQYF
>TRBV5-1|17|TRBJ2-5|TRBD1|-
TGCGCCAGCAGGGCCGGGACAGGGGCTGAAACATGGGAGACCCAGTACTTC
CASRAGTGAETWETQYF
>TRBV4-1|20|TRBJ2-2|TRBD2|-
TGCGCCAGCAGCCAACCCTCGGGACTAGCGGGCCACGCGAACACCGGGGAGCTGTTTTTT
CASSQPSGLAGHANTGELFF
>TRBV4-3|16|TRBJ1-5|-|-
TGCGCCAGCAGCCAAGACCTGGGGCAATCGGGTCAGCCCCAGCATTTT
CASSQDLGQSGQPQHF
>TRBV7-2|16|TRBJ2-2|TRBD1|-
TGTGCCAGCAGCTTAGGTGGACAGGGGTTAACCGGGGAGCTGTTTTTT
CASSLGGQGLTGELFF
>TRBV12-3/TRBV12-4|12|TRBJ1-2|-|-
TGTGCCAGCATCGGGTTGGACTATGGCTACACCTTC
CASIGLDYGYTF
>TRBV9|14|TRBJ2-3|-|-
TGTGCCAGCAGCGTAGAGGAGAGAACAGATACGCAGTATTTT
CASSVEERTDTQYF
>TRBV28|18|TRBJ2-3|TRBD2|-
TGTGCCAGCAACGCCGGGACTAGCGGGGCAACTAGCACAGATACGCAGTATTTT
CASNAGTSGATSTDTQYF
>TRBV19|17|TRBJ2-1|-|once
TGTGCCAGTAGTATAGATCTTTTAGTTAGCGGCTACAATGAGCAGTTCTTC
CASSIDLLVSGYNEQFF
>TRBV28|19|TRBJ1-4|-|-
TGTGCCAGCACACCCACCCGGGTGCGGGAACCGAGGGTTAATGAAAAACTGTTTTTT
CASTPTRVREPRVNEKLFF
>TRBV25-1|17|TRBJ1-3|-|once
TGTGCCAGCAGTGAATTATCTACGGGGGTGGAAGGAAACACCATATATTTT
CASSELSTGVEGNTIYF
>TRBV6-2/TRBV6-3|17|TRBJ2-1|TRBD2|-
TGTGCCAGCAGTTACCCCTCCGGGGGGAGCTCCTACAATGAGCAGTTCTTC
CASSYPSGGSSYNEQFF
>TRBV12-3/TRBV12-4|13|TRBJ1-4|-|-
TGTGCCAGCAGCATCCTAATTGACAGCTGGAGGTTTTTT
CASSILIDSWRFF